The entry that follows covers one T cell receptor beta chain sequence. These data originate in a study of blood T cell repertoires in COVID-19. The germline V gene encodes CDR1 SQVTM and CDR2 ANQGSEA. J lost 5 bases, V lost 5 bases, and 11 bases had no gene match. CDR3 length: 15 residues. Using immunoSEQ multiplex PCR, the repertoire was profiled, and TCRdb retains in-frame clones only, with some absent. The sample carries 250,000 or so clones, almost 85% recorded once. The chain couples TRBV29-1 to TRBJ1-4; TRBD1 matches at 7 bases. The sample was peripheral blood. The sequence derives from a man aged 45-65 years with acute or convalescent COVID-19. CDR3 sequence reads: CSVQTRDSQNEKLFF. Here the CDR3 DNA reads TGCAGCGTTCAGACTAGGGACAGCCAAAATGAAAAACTGTTTTTT.